These 16 T cell receptor beta chains originate from one sample sequenced in a study of neurological immune-mediated disorders. TCRdb reprocessed the 5' RACE reads via MiXCR and lists one record per CDR3 protein. The sample yields some 45,000 distinct CDR3 sequences, approximately 14% seen once. The time point: longitudinal time-point 2. The sample comprised PBMCs. These receptor sequences come from a male donor with HTLV-1-associated myelopathy (HAM/TSP).

This clonotype was detected many times. The V gene is TRBV20-1, the J gene TRBJ2-7, with no clear D. The CDR3 runs to 14 residues. In germline, CDR1 is DFQATT, CDR2 SNEGSKA (reference sequence). V was shortened by 0 bases and J by 4 bases, with 13 bases between the two germline ends. This chain's CDR3 is CSARDIASPYEQYF. The CDR3 region has the DNA TGCAGTGCTAGAGATATTGCGAGTCCGTACGAGCAGTACTTC.

In its sample, this clonotype was seen many times. The V call is TRBV5-1, the J call TRBJ2-7; TRBD1 matches at 7 bases. The trim removed 4 bases at V and 4 bases at J, leaving 11 bases unmatched. CDR1 and CDR2 from the germline V gene are SGHRS and YFSETQ. This CDR3 comprises 15 residues. The DNA for the CDR3 is TGCGCCAGCAGCCCCTCAGGGGGTAGGTCTTACGAGCAGTACTTC. Protein: CASSPSGGRSYEQYF.

This clonotype appeared many times. This chain connects TRBV2 to TRBJ2-7; D is perhaps TRBD1 (6 bases). V lost 6 bases and J 4 bases, leaving 16 bases between the germline ends. The length of the CDR3 is 14 residues. CDR1 and CDR2 (germline): SNHLY, FYNNEI. The CDR3 sequence: CASRGDTVEYEQYF. DNA for the CDR3: TGTGCCAGCAGGGGGGACACAGTAGAGTACGAGCAGTACTTC.

In its sample, this clonotype was seen many times. The chain carries TRBV27 and TRBJ2-7; tentatively, D is TRBD1 (7 bases). The germline V and J ends were trimmed by 7 bases and 7 bases, with 23 bases remaining between them. This CDR3 has 15 amino acids. The V gene's germline CDR1 is MNHEY and CDR2 SMNVEV (reference sequence). Here the CDR3 DNA reads TGTGCCAGCATACCTCGCGGGACAGACATTCGGGAGCAGTACTTC. Amino acids: CASIPRGTDIREQYF.

This clonotype was seen many times. The chain recombines TRBV4-1 with TRBJ1-5; weak D call: TRBD1 (5 bases). CDR1 and CDR2 (germline): MGHRA, YSYEKL. The CDR3 spans 16 residues. V was trimmed by 4 bases and J by 4 bases, leaving 17 bases between them. The CDR3 DNA reads TGCGCCAGCAGCCCAGGAATGGGGCAGGAGAATCAGCCCCAGCATTTT. Its translation: CASSPGMGQENQPQHF.

This clonotype was seen repeatedly, ten times or more. The chain recombines TRBV20-1 with TRBJ2-3, with 7 bases that match TRBD2. Germline V gene lookup returns CDR1 DFQATT and CDR2 SNEGSKA (reference sequence). CDR3 length: 15 residues. The ends lost 2 bases at V and 0 bases at J; junction bases unmatched: 5. CDR3 in amino acids: CSARSGTTSTDTQYF. Written as DNA, the CDR3 is TGCAGTGCTAGATCGGGGACTACTAGCACAGATACGCAGTATTTT.

This clonotype showed up many times. V and J are TRBV7-2 and TRBJ2-5; 9 bases match TRBD1. This CDR3 has 14 residues. Unmatched junction bases numbered 8, after V lost 5 bases and J lost 7 bases. Germline CDR1 SGHTA, CDR2 FQGNSA. CDR3 amino acids: CASSGGQGTATQYF. CDR3 bases: TGTGCCAGCAGCGGAGGACAGGGGACGGCGACCCAGTACTTC.

The sample holds a few counts of this clonotype. The rearrangement joins TRBV20-1 to TRBJ1-6, with D hard to call. The length of the CDR3 is 18 residues. The germline V gene has CDR1 DFQATT and CDR2 SNEGSKA (reference sequence). V was clipped by 0 bases and J by 7 bases, with 22 bases between them. CDR3 residues: CSARDPSRGSSLNSPLHF. The CDR3 DNA reads TGCAGTGCTAGAGATCCTTCCCGGGGAAGCTCCTTAAATTCACCCCTCCACTTT.

This clonotype was detected ten times or more. The gene calls are TRBV29-1 and TRBJ1-2, with 7 bases aligning to TRBD1. Germline CDR1 reads SQVTM; CDR2 reads ANQGSEA. The ends lost 6 bases at V and 5 bases at J; junction bases unmatched: 9. The CDR3 is 13 amino acids. The CDR3 coding sequence is TGCAGCGTCCTGACAGGGACCCAGTATGGCTACACCTTC. Its translation is CSVLTGTQYGYTF.

This clonotype was counted ten times or more. The chain combines TRBV7-2 with TRBJ2-3; 8 bases align to TRBD2. This CDR3 is built from 16 residues. Losses at the gene ends were 2 bases for V and 1 base for J; bases not matched to a gene: 5. CDR1 and CDR2 from the germline V gene are SGHTA and FQGNSA. CDR3 nucleotides: TGTGCCAGCAGCTTAAAATCGACTAGCGGCACAGATACGCAGTATTTT. Translated: CASSLKSTSGTDTQYF.

This clonotype was seen at least ten times. The chain has TRBV7-2 and TRBJ1-3; D not certain. The CDR3 spans 15 residues. From germline, CDR1 is SGHTA and CDR2 FQGNSA. V was trimmed by 5 bases and J by 6 bases, leaving 17 bases between them. Here the CDR3 reads CASSPQPVGINTIYF. As DNA, the CDR3 is TGTGCCAGCAGCCCCCAGCCCGTGGGGATAAACACCATATATTTT.

About this clonotype itself: This may be a read error: a much more frequent sequence differs by one nucleotide. This rearrangement joins TRBV18 to TRBJ2-3; D assignment may be TRBD1 or TRBD2 (6 bases each). Germline assignment: CDR1 KGHSH and CDR2 LQKENI. Trimming removed 3 bases at V and 2 bases at J, with 15 bases between. The length of the CDR3 is 16 residues. CDR3 amino acids: CASSPLGGGNTDTQYF. Written as DNA, the CDR3 is TGTGCCAGCTCACCCCTCGGAGGGGGGAACACAGATACGCAGTATTTT.

Details on this clonotype: A read error is likely, as this CDR3 ends without the conserved phenylalanine or tryptophan. It is unclear where the CDR3 begins or ends on the DNA, so no DNA is shown, and the CDR3 is as TCRdb lists it. The V call is TRBV20-1, the J call TRBJ1-3. 13 amino acids form the CDR3, both terminal residues included. CDR1 is DFQATT, CDR2 SNEGSKA, per germline (reference sequence). CDR3 residues: CSARGGAGNTIDL.

The V and J genes are TRBV18 and TRBJ1-2; D is uncertain. Germline CDR1 reads KGHSH; CDR2 reads LQKENI. This CDR3 is 13 amino acids long. V lost 2 bases, J lost 4 bases, and 8 bases lay in between. The CDR3 DNA reads as TGTGCCAGCTCACCAGACGGGAGCTATGGCTACACCTTC. Amino acid sequence: CASSPDGSYGYTF.

This clonotype was seen repeatedly, ten times or more. V gene TRBV6-2 or TRBV6-3 combines with J gene TRBJ1-2; D may be TRBD1 (5 bases). The CDR3 consists of 14 residues. Germline V gene data show CDR1 as MNHEY and CDR2 as SVGEGT. Trimming pared 4 bases from V and 9 bases from J, leaving 18 bases between. The CDR3 is CASSSAPGGTRYTF. In nucleotides, the CDR3 is TGTGCCAGCAGTTCCGCCCCCGGCGGGACTCGCTACACCTTC.

This clonotype was seen at least ten times. The chain is built from TRBV7-9 and TRBJ2-5; D is perhaps TRBD1 (6 bases). The CDR3 runs 14 residues. V lost 3 bases, J lost 4 bases, and 12 bases lay in between. Germline values: CDR1 SEHNR, CDR2 FQNEAQ (reference sequence). The CDR3 nucleotides read TGTGCCAGCAGCTTCGCTTTGACAGGAGAGACCCAGTACTTC. This translates into CASSFALTGETQYF.